A selection of T cell receptor beta chains follows, all from one sample in a study of PD-1 blockade in classical Hodgkin lymphoma. Assay used: immunoSEQ multiplex PCR; TCRdb lists only in-frame clones, some missing. The top ten hold 11% of the sample, which has some 50,000 clones, approximately 70% seen once. The input for sequencing was peripheral blood mononuclear cells (PBMCs), taken at baseline. Receptor source: a human donor with classical Hodgkin lymphoma. Both conserved end residues are part of each CDR3. The D gene is left open where the match is weak. For some rows the clone size is stated as once, few or many, or as a class when expanded; others skip it.

v_call	j_call	d_call	clone_size	cdr3_nt	cdr3_aa
TRBV28	TRBJ1-5	NA	few	TGTGCCAGCAGTTTAAACAGCGATAGCAATCAGCCCCAGCATTTT	CASSLNSDSNQPQHF
TRBV5-6	TRBJ2-3	NA	NA	TGTGCCAGCAGCTTGTCTCGGGGCAGACCAATCCGCACAGATACGCAGTATTTT	CASSLSRGRPIRTDTQYF
TRBV9	TRBJ2-5	NA	NA	TGTGCCAGCAGCCGTAGGGGAGGAGCGCTCCAAGAGACCCAGTACTTC	CASSRRGGALQETQYF
TRBV6-1	TRBJ1-5	NA	NA	TGTGCCAGCAGTGAAGGTGTGGTTAATCAGCCCCAGCATTTT	CASSEGVVNQPQHF
TRBV6-1	TRBJ1-2	TRBD1	once	TGTGCCAGCAGGGAACTGACAGGGAAGAGGAGGGGCTACACCTTC	CASRELTGKRRGYTF
TRBV6-5	TRBJ1-5	NA	few	TGTGCCAGCAGTCTAACGACAGGCAATCAGCCCCAGCATTTT	CASSLTTGNQPQHF
TRBV5-1	TRBJ1-1	NA	NA	TGCGCCAGCAGCTTGGCCGGGGGGAACACTGAAGCTTTCTTT	CASSLAGGNTEAFF
TRBV7-9	TRBJ2-5	TRBD1	NA	TGTGCCAGCAGCTTTTCAGGGGGCGGGGAGACCCAGTACTTC	CASSFSGGGETQYF
TRBV28	TRBJ1-2	NA	NA	TGTGCCAGCAGTTTCCCACCCCTCTATGGCTACACCTTC	CASSFPPLYGYTF
TRBV19	TRBJ1-4	NA	few	TGTGCCAGTAGTAAAAACTCCGGGACTAATGAAAAACTGTTTTTT	CASSKNSGTNEKLFF
TRBV28	TRBJ1-2	NA	NA	TGTGCCACCGGAACCTATGGCTACACCTTC	CATGTYGYTF
TRBV6-4	TRBJ2-4	NA	few	TGTGCCAGTCGCCGGAGGGCGCCGGCCAAAAACATTCAGTACTTC	CASRRRAPAKNIQYF
TRBV29-1	TRBJ2-7	NA	NA	TGCAGCGTCCCGGGCTACGGCTACGAGCAGTACTTC	CSVPGYGYEQYF
TRBV2	TRBJ2-3	TRBD2	NA	TGTGCCAGCAGTAGTCGGACTAGCGGTACAGATACGCAGTATTTT	CASSSRTSGTDTQYF
TRBV6-6	TRBJ2-1	NA	NA	TGTGCCAGCAGCCCGGACAGCATCTCTAGGGTTGAGCAGTTCTTC	CASSPDSISRVEQFF
TRBV7-6	TRBJ2-1	NA	NA	TGTGCCAGCAGCCGCCGGGGGACAGTCAACAATGAGCAGTTCTTC	CASSRRGTVNNEQFF
TRBV6-5	TRBJ1-1	TRBD1	NA	TGTGCCAGCAGTACCAGGGGGACGAACACTGAAGCTTTCTTT	CASSTRGTNTEAFF
TRBV7-3	TRBJ1-2	NA	NA	TGTGCCAGCAGCTTAGTGGCCACCCAGGGATACTATGGCTACACCTTC	CASSLVATQGYYGYTF
TRBV7-9	TRBJ1-5	NA	NA	TGTGCCAGCAGCTTCTATGGTGGGGGGAGACAGCAGCCCCAGCATTTT	CASSFYGGGRQQPQHF
TRBV7-2	TRBJ2-3	TRBD1	NA	TGTGCCAGCACCTTCACGGGACAGTCCACAGATACGCAGTATTTT	CASTFTGQSTDTQYF
TRBV19	TRBJ1-5	NA	once	TGTGCCAGTAGTATATCCGGCAATCAGCCCCAGCATTTT	CASSISGNQPQHF
TRBV27	TRBJ2-7	NA	few	TGTGCCAGCAGTTTGAAAGGGGGGGACCTTGGTTACGAGCAGTACTTC	CASSLKGGDLGYEQYF
TRBV9	TRBJ1-1	NA	large	TGTGCCAGCAGCGTAGCTGGGAGGGGAACTGAAGCTTTCTTT	CASSVAGRGTEAFF
TRBV6-5	TRBJ2-2	NA	few	TGTGCCAGCAGGCCACCTTACACCGGGGAGCTGTTTTTT	CASRPPYTGELFF
TRBV5-1	TRBJ1-1	NA	NA	TGCGCCAGCAGCGGGGGGGACGCGGCGTCTGAAGCTTTCTTT	CASSGGDAASEAFF
TRBV28	TRBJ1-1	NA	NA	TGTGCCAGCAGTCTCACCGCCCCCTCGAACACTGAAGCTTTCTTT	CASSLTAPSNTEAFF
TRBV9	TRBJ2-7	NA	NA	TGTGCCAGCAGCGCCGGACAGACCTCCTACGAGCAGTACTTC	CASSAGQTSYEQYF
TRBV6-1	TRBJ1-1	NA	few	TGTGCCAGCAGTGAAGCCGGGCAAATGGGGGGCACTGAAGCTTTCTTT	CASSEAGQMGGTEAFF
TRBV6-5	TRBJ1-1	NA	NA	TGTGCCAGCAGCCCCATGTTAAGAGACACTGAAGCTTTCTTT	CASSPMLRDTEAFF
TRBV11-2	TRBJ2-1	TRBD2	NA	TGTGCCAGCAGCTTAGACGGGAGGGACGAGCAGTTCTTC	CASSLDGRDEQFF
TRBV19	TRBJ1-2	TRBD1	once	TGTGCCAGTTCTCGGGACAGGGGTCCAGGAGGCTACACCTTC	CASSRDRGPGGYTF
TRBV28	TRBJ1-2	NA	NA	TGTGCCAGCAGCCGAGGAGGAACTAACTATGGCTACACCTTC	CASSRGGTNYGYTF
TRBV27	TRBJ1-1	NA	NA	TGTGCCAGCAGTCCTACCGGGGAGGTGTACACTGAAGCTTTCTTT	CASSPTGEVYTEAFF
TRBV6-6	TRBJ2-7	TRBD2	NA	TGTGCCAGCAGTTCCTCGGGACTAGAGTACGAGCAGTACTTC	CASSSSGLEYEQYF
TRBV7-9	TRBJ1-2	TRBD1	once	TGTGCCAGCAGCTTGTCAGTAGGGGGCGAAGGAGGCTACACCTTC	CASSLSVGGEGGYTF
TRBV27	TRBJ2-1	TRBD2	NA	TGTGCCAGCAGTTTTATGGGGCAGGGTGTGGGCGGGAGTCACAATGAGCAGTTCTTC	CASSFMGQGVGGSHNEQFF
TRBV7-6	TRBJ1-3	NA	NA	TGTGCCAGCAGCCTGGGACTTAGCTCTGGAAACACCATATATTTT	CASSLGLSSGNTIYF
TRBV28	TRBJ1-4	NA	many	TGTGCCAGCAGTTTGGGCGGGGCAGGGGAAAAACTGTTTTTT	CASSLGGAGEKLFF
TRBV30	TRBJ1-1	NA	few	TGTGCCTGGAGTTCCCAGGGGAACACTGAAGCTTTCTTT	CAWSSQGNTEAFF
TRBV19	TRBJ1-1	NA	NA	TGTGCCAGTAGTATGCAGGGCCGCACTGAAGCTTTCTTT	CASSMQGRTEAFF
TRBV7-9	TRBJ2-5	NA	NA	TGTGCCAGCAGCTTGGCCGGGTACCAAGAGACCCAGTACTTC	CASSLAGYQETQYF
TRBV7-9	TRBJ1-2	NA	NA	TGTGCCAGCAGCTTGGTACAGGGAATCTATGGCTACACCTTC	CASSLVQGIYGYTF
TRBV9	TRBJ1-4	TRBD1	NA	TGTGCCAGCAGCCCAGCGGGGGGAGGGGGCTGGGAAAAACTGTTTTTT	CASSPAGGGGWEKLFF
TRBV6-5	TRBJ1-2	TRBD1	NA	TGTGCCAGCAGTTACGGTGCAGGGGGCCAAAACTATGGCTACACCTTC	CASSYGAGGQNYGYTF
TRBV6-6	TRBJ1-1	NA	NA	TGTGCCAGCAGTTTAGGGGATACTGAAGCTTTCTTT	CASSLGDTEAFF
TRBV7-8	TRBJ1-1	TRBD1	NA	TGTGCCAGCAGCTCCGCCGGGACAGGGGTTATGAACACTGAAGCTTTCTTT	CASSSAGTGVMNTEAFF
TRBV4-1	TRBJ1-4	TRBD1	NA	TGCGCCAGCAGCCCCGCGCCGGGACAGGGAAGGGGGGCAACTAATGAAAAACTGTTTTTT	CASSPAPGQGRGATNEKLFF
TRBV29-1	TRBJ2-1	TRBD1	NA	TGCAGCGTTGGGACAGGGGCCTACAATGAGCAGTTCTTC	CSVGTGAYNEQFF
TRBV5-1	TRBJ1-4	TRBD1	NA	TGCGCCAGCAGTTTACAGGGGGATGAAAAACTGTTTTTT	CASSLQGDEKLFF
TRBV15	TRBJ2-7	TRBD2	NA	TGTGCCACCAGCAGATCACGGACTAGCGGGAGCTCCTACGAGCAGTACTTC	CATSRSRTSGSSYEQYF
TRBV28	TRBJ1-1	NA	NA	TGTGCCAGCAGTTTCACCAGGGACACTGAAGCTTTCTTT	CASSFTRDTEAFF
TRBV28	TRBJ1-2	NA	NA	TGTGCCAGCAGCTTGGTAGTTGACTATGGCTACACCTTC	CASSLVVDYGYTF
TRBV10-3	TRBJ2-1	TRBD1	NA	TGTGCCACCCTCCCGGGACAGGGCTACAATGAGCAGTTCTTC	CATLPGQGYNEQFF
TRBV28	TRBJ1-1	NA	NA	TGTGCCAGCAGTTTTTTACGACAGCGGTTCTCAATGAACACTGAAGCTTTCTTT	CASSFLRQRFSMNTEAFF
TRBV28	TRBJ1-6	TRBD1	NA	TGTGCCAGCAGGGAAGACAGGGATAATTCACCCCTCCACTTT	CASREDRDNSPLHF
TRBV11-2	TRBJ1-2	NA	NA	TGTGCCAGCACCCAGGGATCCTATGGCTACACCTTC	CASTQGSYGYTF
TRBV4-1	TRBJ2-1	TRBD2	NA	TGCGCCAGCAGCCATACTAGCGGGGAAGATGAGCAGTTCTTC	CASSHTSGEDEQFF
TRBV6-6	TRBJ1-2	NA	NA	TGTGCCAGCAGTTACGGGGTAGGGAATGGCTACACCTTC	CASSYGVGNGYTF